A selection of T cell receptor beta chains follows, all from one sample in a study of technical replicates of blood from a handful of donors. The method was immunoSEQ multiplex PCR; TCRdb's version includes in-frame clones alone and lacks a portion of them. The profile shows fewer than 90,000 clones, around 93% of them singletons. The sample comprised T cells isolated from PBMCs. The source is a human donor in good health. Each CDR3 is given with its conserved first and last residue. The D gene is left open where the match is weak. Size is omitted from some rows. Given values are once, few, many or a class for expanded clones.

length,J,size,D,V,CDR3,DNA
14,TRBJ2-5,-,-,TRBV7-7,CASSSLAVQETQYF,TGTGCCAGCAGCTCCTTGGCGGTCCAAGAGACCCAGTACTTC
13,TRBJ1-3,once,-,TRBV7-9,CASSFAGTNTIYF,TGTGCCAGCAGCTTTGCAGGCACAAACACCATATATTTT
16,TRBJ2-7,-,TRBD2,TRBV7-9,CASSLLRAGGAYEQYF,TGTGCCAGCAGCTTACTCCGAGCGGGGGGTGCCTACGAGCAGTACTTC
17,TRBJ1-2,-,TRBD1,TRBV25-1,CASSHPAGQGKIVGYTF,TGTGCCAGCAGTCACCCGGCTGGACAGGGCAAAATTGTAGGCTACACCTTC
16,TRBJ2-1,-,-,TRBV5-1,CASSGGAVSSYNEQFF,TGCGCCAGCAGTGGTGGGGCGGTTAGCTCCTACAATGAGCAGTTCTTC
17,TRBJ1-1,-,TRBD1,TRBV11-2,CASSLDLQGARITEAFF,TGTGCCAGCAGCTTAGATTTACAGGGGGCGCGAATCACTGAAGCTTTCTTT
15,TRBJ1-2,-,-,TRBV11-2,CASSLLAAGNYGYTF,TGTGCCAGCAGCTTGCTCGCCGCAGGGAACTATGGCTACACCTTC
15,TRBJ2-5,once,TRBD1,TRBV2,CASSGGQGEIETQYF,TGTGCCAGCAGTGGGGGACAGGGGGAAATTGAGACCCAGTACTTC
16,TRBJ2-3,-,TRBD2,TRBV10-3,CAISEFGTSGTDTQYF,TGTGCCATCAGTGAGTTTGGGACTAGCGGGACAGATACGCAGTATTTT
15,TRBJ2-7,once,-,TRBV29-1,CSVEELTGEHYEQYF,TGCAGCGTTGAAGAGCTGACTGGCGAACATTACGAGCAGTACTTC
14,TRBJ2-1,once,TRBD2,TRBV19,CASSILSGNYEQFF,TGTGCCAGTAGTATCCTTAGCGGGAACTATGAGCAGTTCTTC
15,TRBJ2-7,-,TRBD2,TRBV7-2,CASSAGTRSSYEQYF,TGTGCCAGCAGCGCCGGGACTAGGAGCTCCTACGAGCAGTACTTC
14,TRBJ2-2,-,TRBD1,TRBV4-1,CASSQQGAAGELFF,TGCGCCAGCAGCCAACAGGGGGCGGCCGGGGAGCTGTTTTTT
14,TRBJ1-2,-,TRBD1,TRBV13,CASSITGAQGGYTF,TGTGCCAGCAGCATTACAGGGGCCCAGGGTGGCTACACCTTC
19,TRBJ2-2,-,TRBD2,TRBV2,CASSKGLAGRAHNTGELFF,TGTGCCAGCAGCAAGGGACTAGCGGGCCGGGCCCACAACACCGGGGAGCTGTTTTTT
14,TRBJ1-1,-,-,TRBV7-6,CASSSFAGDTEAFF,TGTGCCAGCAGCTCGTTTGCAGGGGACACTGAAGCTTTCTTT
18,TRBJ2-1,-,TRBD2,TRBV28,CASSSQGWGTSGINEQFF,TGTGCCAGCAGTTCACAGGGATGGGGGACTAGCGGGATTAATGAGCAGTTCTTC
14,TRBJ1-1,-,TRBD1,TRBV18,CASSPRDRVTEAFF,TGTGCCAGCTCACCACGGGACAGGGTGACTGAAGCTTTCTTT
11,TRBJ2-7,-,-,TRBV11-2,CASSSAYEQYF,TGTGCCAGCAGCTCAGCCTACGAGCAGTACTTC
14,TRBJ2-7,-,TRBD1,TRBV18,CASSNGDRVHEQYF,TGTGCCAGCTCAAATGGGGACAGGGTACACGAGCAGTACTTC
15,TRBJ2-5,-,TRBD2,TRBV9,CASSARTSGQETQYF,TGTGCCAGCAGCGCAAGGACTAGCGGCCAAGAGACCCAGTACTTC
16,TRBJ2-1,-,TRBD2,TRBV6-1,CASSERWDYLYNEQFF,TGTGCCAGCAGTGAACGGTGGGACTACCTCTACAATGAGCAGTTCTTC
13,TRBJ2-5,-,TRBD1,TRBV6-5,CASSSGTEETQYF,TGTGCCAGCAGCTCCGGGACAGAAGAGACCCAGTACTTC
14,TRBJ1-2,-,TRBD1,TRBV5-4,CASSRPGTGFGYTF,TGTGCCAGCAGCCGACCCGGGACAGGGTTTGGCTACACCTTC
15,TRBJ1-4,-,-,TRBV6-5,CASRPSGGGNEKLFF,TGTGCCAGCAGGCCTTCAGGAGGAGGAAATGAAAAACTGTTTTTT
16,TRBJ2-2,-,-,TRBV27,CASSSEQGHGTGELFF,TGTGCCAGCTCAAGCGAACAGGGTCATGGCACCGGGGAGCTGTTTTTT
14,TRBJ1-2,-,TRBD1,TRBV5-4,CASSSGQALYGYTF,TGTGCCAGCAGCTCAGGACAGGCTTTATATGGCTACACCTTC
13,TRBJ2-5,-,-,TRBV7-9,CASSFKIQETQYF,TGTGCCAGCAGCTTTAAAATCCAAGAGACCCAGTACTTC
16,TRBJ2-7,-,TRBD2,TRBV7-9,CASSSRGLAGADEQYF,TGTGCCAGCAGCTCCCGGGGACTAGCGGGAGCGGACGAGCAGTACTTC
13,TRBJ2-7,-,-,TRBV29-1,CSVEDLQGFEQYF,TGCAGCGTTGAGGATCTGCAGGGCTTCGAGCAGTACTTC
12,TRBJ2-7,-,-,TRBV2,CASSAGSYEQYF,TGTGCCAGCAGCGCCGGGAGCTACGAGCAGTACTTC
13,TRBJ2-1,-,-,TRBV6-1,CASSDPPDYEQFF,TGTGCCAGCAGTGACCCCCCAGACTATGAGCAGTTCTTC
17,TRBJ2-1,-,TRBD2,TRBV5-1,CASSLSTSGSGAREQFF,TGCGCCAGCAGCCTCAGTACTAGCGGGAGTGGCGCACGGGAGCAGTTCTTC
15,TRBJ1-2,-,TRBD1,TRBV5-1,CASSLTPGQGEGYTF,TGCGCCAGCAGCTTAACCCCGGGACAGGGCGAAGGCTACACCTTC
15,TRBJ2-7,-,TRBD1,TRBV6-1,CASSEGGTGSYEQYF,TGTGCCAGCAGTGAAGGCGGGACAGGGTCCTACGAGCAGTACTTC
15,TRBJ1-5,-,TRBD1,TRBV7-8,CASSLEDRGDQPQHF,TGTGCCAGCAGCTTGGAAGACAGGGGAGATCAGCCCCAGCATTTT
13,TRBJ2-1,-,TRBD1,TRBV19,CASSSGQDNEQFF,TGTGCCAGTAGTAGCGGACAGGACAATGAGCAGTTCTTC
15,TRBJ2-2,-,-,TRBV7-3,CASSSTGPWAGELFF,TGTGCCAGCAGCTCGACGGGTCCGTGGGCCGGGGAGCTGTTTTTT
15,TRBJ2-7,-,-,TRBV29-1,CSVEGGAVSSYEQYF,TGCAGCGTTGAAGGGGGAGCGGTGAGCTCCTACGAGCAGTACTTC
15,TRBJ1-1,-,-,TRBV7-8,CASSPRWDTYTEAFF,TGTGCCAGCAGCCCACGCTGGGACACCTACACTGAAGCTTTCTTT
11,TRBJ2-7,-,-,TRBV11-2,CASSSHEEQYF,TGTGCCAGCAGCTCGCATGAGGAGCAGTACTTC
17,TRBJ2-2,-,TRBD2,TRBV7-2,CASSISSGSQRSGELFF,TGTGCCAGCAGCATTAGTAGCGGGAGCCAACGAAGCGGGGAGCTGTTTTTT
15,TRBJ1-3,-,-,TRBV5-1,CASRPNRGIGNTIYF,TGCGCCAGCCGCCCAAATAGGGGGATCGGAAACACCATATATTTT
16,TRBJ2-5,once,TRBD2,TRBV14,CASSQTSGRPQETQYF,TGTGCCAGCAGCCAGACTAGCGGGAGGCCCCAAGAGACCCAGTACTTC
14,TRBJ2-3,-,-,TRBV5-1,CASQAGRGGDTQYF,TGCGCCAGTCAAGCGGGGAGAGGGGGAGATACGCAGTATTTT
18,TRBJ2-7,-,TRBD2,TRBV4-2,CASSQVDGIAGFSYEQYF,TGTGCCAGCAGCCAAGTCGATGGTATAGCGGGATTCTCCTACGAGCAGTACTTC
14,TRBJ1-5,-,-,TRBV2,CASSFRGGAQPQHF,TGTGCCAGCAGCTTTCGAGGGGGTGCTCAGCCCCAGCATTTT
17,TRBJ2-7,-,-,TRBV27,CASSLRPQGRGPYEQYF,TGTGCCAGCAGTTTAAGGCCCCAGGGGCGGGGGCCCTACGAGCAGTACTTC
13,TRBJ2-7,-,-,TRBV5-6,CASSPPDTYEQYF,TGTGCCAGCAGCCCCCCAGACACCTACGAGCAGTACTTC
15,TRBJ2-1,-,TRBD2,TRBV9,CASSVAGLASNEQFF,TGTGCCAGCAGCGTAGCGGGACTAGCGAGTAATGAGCAGTTCTTC
15,TRBJ1-5,-,TRBD1,TRBV18,CASSIDRGSGQPQHF,TGTGCCAGCTCAATTGACAGGGGATCGGGCCAGCCCCAGCATTTT
14,TRBJ1-6,-,-,TRBV30,CAWREFTGYSPLHF,TGTGCCTGGAGGGAATTTACAGGGTATTCACCCCTCCACTTT
16,TRBJ1-2,-,-,TRBV4-1,CASSQDPRKAGYGYTF,TGCGCCAGCAGCCAAGATCCTCGGAAGGCAGGCTATGGCTACACCTTC
17,TRBJ1-3,-,-,TRBV21-1,CASSKVPRESSGNTIYF,TGTGCCAGCAGCAAAGTTCCCCGTGAGAGCTCTGGAAACACCATATATTTT